These 10 T cell receptor beta chains came from one sample sequenced in a study of response to subunit inactivated influenza vaccine. Each CDR3 protein gets one entry after TCRdb re-called the RT-PCR reads with MiXCR. Among fewer than 400,000 distinct CDR3 sequences listed, roughly 22% were seen once. This material consisted of PBMCs from blood, taken 21 months after vaccination. The receptor set was obtained from a man aged 50-75 years who received an inactivated influenza vaccine.

This clonotype has only a few counts. This chain uses TRBV7-2 with TRBJ1-3; D unclear. Trimming shortened V by 1 base and J by 4 bases, and 11 bases separated the two germline ends. The CDR3 runs 15 residues. The germline V gene encodes CDR1 SGHTA and CDR2 FQGNSA. The CDR3 coding sequence is TGTGCCAGCAGCTTAGAGGGTTCAGGAGGAAACACCATATATTTT. It specifies CASSLEGSGGNTIYF.

This rearrangement joins TRBV4-3 to TRBJ2-4; 11 bases align to TRBD1. Germline CDR1 LGHNA, CDR2 YSLEER. This CDR3 is 15 amino acids long. After removal of 0 bases from V and 7 bases from J, the junction contained 2 bases not matched to a gene. CDR3 region: CASSQEGDRGNIQYF. The CDR3, as DNA: TGCGCCAGCAGCCAAGAGGGGGACAGGGGGAACATTCAGTACTTC.

There are a few counts of this clonotype. This chain links TRBV7-6 with TRBJ2-3; maybe TRBD2 (7 bases). The ends were cut back, 2 bases at V and 3 bases at J, with 18 bases in the middle. The CDR3 has 17 residues. In germline, CDR1 is SGHVS, CDR2 FNYEAQ. The CDR3 sequence is CASSLRGARGITDTQYF. The CDR3 DNA sequence: TGTGCCAGCAGCTTACGGGGGGCTAGGGGAATAACAGATACGCAGTATTTT. Variable domain in full (rest from reference TRBV7-6 and TRBJ2-3): GAGVSQSPRYKVTKRGQDVALRCDPISGHVSLYWYRQALGQGPEFLTYFNYEAQQDKSGLPNDRFSAERPEGSISTLTIQRTEQRDSAMYRCASSLRGARGITDTQYFGPGTRLTVL.

This chain uses TRBV28 with TRBJ2-1, with 11 positions matching TRBD2. Germline CDR1 and CDR2: MDHEN and SYDVKM. This CDR3 comprises 16 residues. V shed 10 bases, J shed 2 bases, and the junction held 10 bases outside the gene matches. The CDR3 is CATAGASGGTYNEQFF. CDR3 in DNA: TGTGCCACAGCCGGGGCTAGCGGGGGGACCTACAATGAGCAGTTCTTC.

This clonotype was counted at least ten times. The chain has TRBV7-2 and TRBJ2-7, with 9 bases fitting TRBD1. V was pared by 4 bases and J by 2 bases, with 9 bases of the junction left unmatched. Germline V gene lookup returns CDR1 SGHTA and CDR2 FQGNSA. CDR3 length: 16 amino acids. CDR3 DNA sequence: TGTGCCAGCAGCTCCCGTAAAGGACAGGGGACCTACGAGCAGTACTTC. Its translation is CASSSRKGQGTYEQYF.

The chain has TRBV20-1 and TRBJ1-2, with a tentative D call TRBD1 (5 bases). The CDR3 runs to 15 residues. V was cut by 0 bases and J by 7 bases, with 18 bases left in between. Germline lookup yields CDR1 DFQATT and CDR2 SNEGSKA (reference sequence). The CDR3 region is CSARDVRGGVGGYTF. DNA of the CDR3: TGCAGTGCTAGAGATGTGAGGGGCGGAGTTGGTGGCTACACCTTC.

The chain has TRBV11-2 and TRBJ1-1; D is ambiguous. The CDR3 is 11 amino acids. V was shortened by 0 bases and J by 8 bases, with 4 bases between the two germline ends. Per germline, CDR1 SGHAT and CDR2 FQNNGV. The CDR3 DNA is TGTGCCAGCAGCTTAGAGGGGGAAGCTTTCTTT. It encodes CASSLEGEAFF.

This clonotype was seen only a few times. This sequence joins TRBV19 and TRBJ1-2; no firm D call. CDR3 length equals 14 residues. Germline values: CDR1 LNHDA, CDR2 SQIVND (reference sequence). V gave up 0 bases and J gave up 1 base, with 6 bases separating them. DNA of the CDR3: TGTGCCAGTAGTATAGATGGCAATAACTATGGCTACACCTTC. It specifies CASSIDGNNYGYTF.

The CDR3 region has the DNA TGCAGCGTTGATCGGCTAGCGGGAGCCGGGGAGCAGTTCTTC. Its protein is CSVDRLAGAGEQFF. This chain connects TRBV29-1 to TRBJ2-1; 10 nucleotides align to TRBD2. Trimming at V came to 3 bases and at J to 10 bases, leaving 9 bases not matched to a gene. From germline, CDR1 is SQVTM and CDR2 ANQGSEA. CDR3 length: 14 amino acids.

This clonotype was observed at least ten times. The chain has TRBV20-1 and TRBJ1-5, with a possible D match to TRBD1 (5 bases). The germline gives CDR1 DFQATT, CDR2 SNEGSKA (reference sequence). V gave up 1 base and J gave up 5 bases, with 9 bases separating them. The CDR3 is 13 residues long. CDR3 sequence (DNA): TGCAGTGCTAGAGCAGGGCTCGATCAGCCCCAGCATTTT. Residues: CSARAGLDQPQHF.